This record looks at one TCR beta chain sequence and its context. Its specificity is unknown. Stated treatment: some 20 received Ad26.COV2.S at low or high dose, single or two shots; roughly 5 received placebo; per-sample allocation not given. At day 63 after the first vaccine or placebo injection, samples were drawn. This entry is derived from a study of Ad26.COV2.S vaccination and SARS-CoV-2 variants. Only in-frame clones appear in the TCRdb table, and some are missing; sequencing was by immunoSEQ multiplex PCR. The table includes about 350,000 clones, 86% detected once. Overall study results and limits: Substantial response breadth was reportedly seen for spike-specific CD8+ and CD4+ T cells after vaccination. The TCR-based breadth and depth measures might underestimate overall T cell responses.

The CDR3 contains 13 residues. The germline V gene has CDR1 MDHEN and CDR2 SYDVKM. V was pared by 11 bases and J by 3 bases, with 17 bases between. The sequence derives from a person aged 18 to 59 who received the Ad26.COV2.S COVID-19 vaccine or a placebo. The starting material was peripheral blood, obtained in a trial of Ad26.COV2.S vaccine versus placebo. V gene TRBV28 combines with J gene TRBJ2-7; either TRBD1 or TRBD2 may fit D (5 bases each). CDR3 loop: CAPEDWGNYEQYF. The CDR3 region has the DNA TGTGCCCCCGAGGACTGGGGGAACTACGAGCAGTACTTC.